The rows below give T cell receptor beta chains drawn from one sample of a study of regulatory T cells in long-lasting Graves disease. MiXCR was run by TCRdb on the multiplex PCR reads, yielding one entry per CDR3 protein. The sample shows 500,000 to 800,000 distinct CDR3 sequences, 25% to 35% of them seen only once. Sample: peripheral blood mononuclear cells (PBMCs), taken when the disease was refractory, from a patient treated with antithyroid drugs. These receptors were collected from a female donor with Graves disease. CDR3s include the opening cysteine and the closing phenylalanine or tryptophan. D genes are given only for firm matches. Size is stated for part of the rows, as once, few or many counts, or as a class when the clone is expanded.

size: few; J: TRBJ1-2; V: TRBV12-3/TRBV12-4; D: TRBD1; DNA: TGTGCCAGCAGTTCGACAGGGGGACCGCTATATGGCTACACCTTC; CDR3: CASSSTGGPLYGYTF
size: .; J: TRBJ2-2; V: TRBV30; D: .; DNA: TGTGCCGGAACGGGACTCCGCTTAGGGGGCGGGGAGCTGTTTTTT; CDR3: CAGTGLRLGGGELFF
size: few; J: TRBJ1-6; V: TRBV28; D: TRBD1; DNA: TGTGCCAGCTCTACAGGGGGCCGGTTGCATTCACCCCTCCACTTT; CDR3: CASSTGGRLHSPLHF
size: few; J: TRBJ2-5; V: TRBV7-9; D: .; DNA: TGTGCCAGCAGCTTAAGAGGCTCGGCTAACGAGACCCAGTACTTC; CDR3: CASSLRGSANETQYF
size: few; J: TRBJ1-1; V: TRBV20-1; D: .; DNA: TGCAGTGCTAGAAGAAGTGGGATCGAAGCTTTCTTT; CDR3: CSARRSGIEAFF
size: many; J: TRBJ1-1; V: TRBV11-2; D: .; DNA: TGTGCCAGCAGCTTGAGACAGAGCACTGAAGCTTTCTTT; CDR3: CASSLRQSTEAFF
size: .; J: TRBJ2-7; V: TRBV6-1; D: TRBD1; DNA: TGTGCCAGCAGAATCAGGACAGGGGGGCCCTACGAGCAGTACTTC; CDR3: CASRIRTGGPYEQYF
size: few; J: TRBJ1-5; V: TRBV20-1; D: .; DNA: TGCAGTGCTAGCGGGGGGGGGAACAATCAGCCCCAGCATTTT; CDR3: CSASGGGNNQPQHF
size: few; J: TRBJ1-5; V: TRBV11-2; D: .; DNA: TGTGCCAGCAGCCCGGGGGGGGAGGGCAATCAGCCCCAGCATTTT; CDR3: CASSPGGEGNQPQHF
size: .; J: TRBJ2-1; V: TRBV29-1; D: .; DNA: TGCAGCGTTGAAGATTACTGGAGCTCCTACAATGAGCAGTTCTTC; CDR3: CSVEDYWSSYNEQFF
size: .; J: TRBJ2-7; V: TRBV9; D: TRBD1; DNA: TGTGCCAGCAGCAGAACGAGGGGACAGGGTCTGAGCGAGCAGTACTTC; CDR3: CASSRTRGQGLSEQYF
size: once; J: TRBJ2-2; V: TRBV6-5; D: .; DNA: TGTGCCAGCAGTTACTTCCCACTCCGACAGTTGAACACCGGGGAGCTGTTTTTT; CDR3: CASSYFPLRQLNTGELFF
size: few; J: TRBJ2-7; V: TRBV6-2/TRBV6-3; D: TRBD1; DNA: TGTGCCAGCAGTCTCGACAGGGGCAAGTACGAGCAGTACTTC; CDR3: CASSLDRGKYEQYF
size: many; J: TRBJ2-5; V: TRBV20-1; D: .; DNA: TGCAGTGCGCAGAGCCCCCAGGGCCCCCAAGAGACCCAGTACTTC; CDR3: CSAQSPQGPQETQYF
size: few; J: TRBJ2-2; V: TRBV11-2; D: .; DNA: TGTGCCAGCAGCTTAATAAAGGGGTACACCGGGGAGCTGTTTTTT; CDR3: CASSLIKGYTGELFF
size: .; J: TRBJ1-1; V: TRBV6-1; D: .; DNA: TGTGCCAGCCGAGAGGGCAGGAACACTGAAGCTTTCTTT; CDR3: CASREGRNTEAFF
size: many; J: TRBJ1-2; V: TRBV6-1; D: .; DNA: TGTGCCAGCATGAGGGCTACAAATATCTATGGCTACACCTTC; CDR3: CASMRATNIYGYTF
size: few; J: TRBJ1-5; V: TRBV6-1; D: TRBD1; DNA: TGTGCCAGCAGTGAGACAGGGAGTCAGCCCCAGCATTTT; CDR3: CASSETGSQPQHF